Described below is a single TCR beta chain sequence and its context. Its antigen is undetermined. Both CD4+ and CD8+ T cells were negatively isolated, and TEMRA cells underwent FACS enrichment. Reverse transcription of roughly 0.45 to 1 ug RNA was carried out with random hexamers. Coverage of TCR beta CDR3 amplification by immunoSEQ multiplex PCR extended to 54 Vbeta and 13 Jbeta. TCRdb re-called the immunoSEQ multiplex PCR reads through MiXCR, storing one row per CDR3 protein. The sample consists of some 130,000 distinct CDR3 sequences, around 93% of them appearing once. These data are taken from a study of CD8 T cells in Susac syndrome. Study observations and caveats: Total CD8+ and CD8+ TEMRA repertoires contained 15 to 20 and five Susac-specific public clones, respectively.

This CDR3 has 16 amino acids. CDR1 and CDR2 from the germline V gene are SGHDT and YYEEEE. Trimming removed 4 bases from V and 4 bases from J, with 20 bases in between. The chain uses TRBV5-6 and TRBJ1-2; the D is unclear. The sample was CD8+ T cells from PBMCs. The source of this sequence is a human donor with Susac syndrome. CDR3 DNA: TGTGCCAGCAGCCGACCGGAAGAGACGGTAATCTATGGCTACACCTTC. This codes for CASSRPEETVIYGYTF.